This T cell receptor (beta chain) comes out of a study of T cells after yellow fever vaccination. This clonotype was observed many times. What it binds is not known. The CDR3 has 17 residues. CDR1 SGHVS and CDR2 FNYEAQ come from the germline V gene. After removal of 5 bases from V and 6 bases from J, the junction contained 13 bases not matched to a gene. TCRdb re-derived calls from the 5' RACE reads in MiXCR, one entry per CDR3 protein. The sample has 250,000 or so distinct CDR3 sequences; 3.6% are singletons. Notes on the study in general: Abundant contaminating clonotypes from the bulk population could appear in FACS-sorted repertoires. Primary-vaccination clones mostly resurfaced post-booster (less than 98% CD4, roughly 87% CD8).

V is TRBV7-6 and J is TRBJ1-6, with TRBD1 matching over 7 bases. The sequence came from a young man who received the YFV17D yellow fever vaccine. This sample comprised PBMCs, obtained 15 days after the yellow fever booster vaccination. The CDR3 is CASSREQGIWANSPLHF. The CDR3 coding sequence is TGTGCCAGCAGCCGCGAACAGGGGATCTGGGCTAATTCACCCCTCCACTTT.